This T cell receptor (beta chain) was documented in a study of T-cell memory formation after mild COVID-19. Study-level results: Some clones that responded were present in memory (sampled pre-infection), which suggests cross-reactive memory joined.

CDR1 and CDR2 from the germline V gene are LGHNA and YNFKEQ. The CDR3 covers 14 residues. The germline V and J ends were trimmed by 0 bases and 4 bases, with 10 bases remaining between them. TCRdb recomputed calls from the 5' RACE reads with MiXCR, one row per CDR3 protein. The data show under 450,000 distinct CDR3 sequences, around 22% seen once. With respect to this clonotype: Its specificity is not known.

This clonotype was sampled from an adult woman who had mild COVID-19 (a few samples of this study predate the infection). Cell type and time point are not known. The chain employs TRBV4-2 and TRBJ2-7; tentative D call: TRBD1 (5 bases). Sample: PBMCs or a T cell subset sorted from them (not recorded which). The CDR3 here is CASSQDRERYEQYF. The CDR3 DNA reads as TGTGCCAGCAGCCAAGACAGGGAACGGTACGAGCAGTACTTC.